This T cell receptor (beta chain) is drawn from a study of blood T cell repertoires in COVID-19. Method: immunoSEQ multiplex PCR; TCRdb's copy keeps in-frame clones and lacks some. The sample lists some 260,000 clones; 87% were seen once. Trimming pared 3 bases from V and 2 bases from J, leaving 12 bases between. CDR1 SNHLY and CDR2 FYNNEI come from the germline V gene. This CDR3 is built from 15 residues. Participants' own reports of clinical history determined their cohort assignment. The receptor's source is a woman in her 30s with acute COVID-19. The chain combines TRBV2 with TRBJ2-3; maybe TRBD1 (6 bases). Sequenced material: PBMCs or T cells enriched from blood (not recorded which). The CDR3 nucleotides read TGTGCCAGCAGTGAGCAGGGGATCGTCACAGATACGCAGTATTTT. The encoded protein is CASSEQGIVTDTQYF.